The rows below give T cell receptor beta chains drawn from one sample of a study of blood T cell repertoires in COVID-19. Using immunoSEQ multiplex PCR, the repertoire was profiled, and TCRdb retains in-frame clones only, with some absent. The sample carries 200,000 or so clones, about 84% recorded once. The specimen sequenced was peripheral blood. These receptors all stem from a young woman with acute or convalescent COVID-19. The CDR3 runs from the conserved cysteine through the conserved F or W. The order of the fields is clone size, V gene, J gene, D gene, CDR3 protein, CDR3 DNA. D genes are given only for firm matches. Clone size is given for some rows only: seen once, a few or many times, or a class if the clone is expanded.

-,TRBV27,TRBJ1-4,-,CASSLGGTEKLFF,TGTGCCAGCAGTTTAGGAGGGACTGAAAAACTGTTTTTT
-,TRBV4-1,TRBJ1-2,TRBD1,CASSNRGRNDYGYTF,TGCGCCAGCAGCAACAGGGGGCGCAACGACTATGGCTACACCTTC
-,TRBV27,TRBJ2-2,-,CASGLGGLATGELFF,TGTGCCAGCGGACTAGGGGGGTTGGCCACCGGGGAGCTGTTTTTT
-,TRBV27,TRBJ2-3,-,CASSIVRGATDTQYF,TGTGCCAGCAGTATTGTCAGGGGTGCAACAGATACGCAGTATTTT
-,TRBV6-5,TRBJ1-3,-,CALRSSGNTIYF,TGTGCCCTTCGGAGCTCTGGAAACACCATATATTTT
many,TRBV6-6,TRBJ1-6,TRBD1,CASSRTGVESPLHF,TGTGCCAGCAGCCGGACAGGGGTAGAGTCACCCCTCCACTTT
-,TRBV9,TRBJ2-3,-,CASSVGASTDTQYF,TGTGCCAGCAGCGTAGGGGCTAGCACAGATACGCAGTATTTT
-,TRBV18,TRBJ1-5,TRBD1,CASSHYRGHNQPQHF,TGTGCCAGCTCACATTACAGGGGGCACAATCAGCCCCAGCATTTT
-,TRBV29-1,TRBJ2-7,-,CSVRQARYEQYF,TGCAGCGTCCGACAGGCCCGCTACGAGCAGTACTTC
few,TRBV7-9,TRBJ2-5,-,CASSLSKTVSQETQYF,TGTGCCAGCAGCTTATCCAAGACAGTATCCCAAGAGACCCAGTACTTC
-,TRBV4-3,TRBJ1-5,-,CASSQDRTDYSNQPQHF,TGCGCCAGCAGCCAAGATAGGACAGACTATAGCAATCAGCCCCAGCATTTT
-,TRBV30,TRBJ2-1,-,CAWRDNPNEQFF,TGTGCCTGGCGGGACAACCCCAATGAGCAGTTCTTC